This is a list of T cell receptor beta chains from one sample in a study of vaccination and CD4 T cells after COVID-19. Via MiXCR, TCRdb re-called the PCR reads, giving one row per CDR3 protein. The profile covers 3,000 or so distinct CDR3 sequences, with over 25% appearing a single time and 50% to 70% taken by the ten largest. No antigen is known for these receptors. Sequencing used CD4+ T cells from blood, cultured in vitro. Receptor source: a human donor in good health. The conserved cysteine and the conserved F or W are not part of the CDR3 here. Clone size appears in some rows only: once, few, many, or a class for an expanded clone.

TRBV19,TRBJ1-1,-,ASRPPGGITEAF
TRBV7-8,TRBJ2-1,few,ASSFTRVLRGGNYNEQF
TRBV7-3,TRBJ2-3,large,ASSRGSSTDTQY
TRBV5-1,TRBJ2-7,-,ASSILTDSYEQY
TRBV20-1,TRBJ2-7,-,SASRPETYEQY
TRBV7-8,TRBJ2-7,few,ASSLRDEQY
TRBV7-6,TRBJ2-2,-,ASSLALGARANTGELF
TRBV25-1,TRBJ2-7,few,ASSTSRTVAEQY
TRBV28,TRBJ1-2,-,ASSSGGGQGAVSGYT
TRBV27,TRBJ1-1,few,ASSFSDRGRTEAF
TRBV7-9,TRBJ1-2,few,ASSLPQARGYT
TRBV5-6,TRBJ1-5,few,ASSPTGGQPQH
TRBV12-3/TRBV12-4,TRBJ2-7,-,ASNFGGFSYEQY
TRBV5-4,TRBJ2-3,-,ASTSGGSSTDTQY
TRBV7-2,TRBJ2-5,-,ASSPAYQETQY
TRBV4-2,TRBJ2-7,-,ASSQAHGAYEQY
TRBV5-4,TRBJ2-3,few,ASSFRQGGSTDTQY
TRBV30,TRBJ1-1,few,AWGPTGASEAF
TRBV20-1,TRBJ2-7,-,SASSRDEQY
TRBV6-1,TRBJ1-2,-,ASTLGANYGYT
TRBV7-9,TRBJ2-1,few,ASSPPTGTNEQF
TRBV28,TRBJ2-6,-,ASRQPGQLFSGANVLT
TRBV28,TRBJ2-4,-,ASSMTAGGQNIQY